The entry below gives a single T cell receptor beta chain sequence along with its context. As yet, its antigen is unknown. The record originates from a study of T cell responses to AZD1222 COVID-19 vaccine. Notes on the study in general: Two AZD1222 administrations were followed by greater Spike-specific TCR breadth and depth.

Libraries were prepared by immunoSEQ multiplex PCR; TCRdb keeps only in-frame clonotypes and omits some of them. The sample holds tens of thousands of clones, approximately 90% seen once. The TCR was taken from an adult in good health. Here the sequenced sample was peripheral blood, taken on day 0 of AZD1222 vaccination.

The CDR3 reads CAWSHLPRLAGEQYF. In DNA, the CDR3 is TGTGCCTGGAGCCACCTCCCCCGACTAGCGGGGGAGCAGTACTTC. The chain is built from TRBV30 and TRBJ2-7, with 11 bases aligning to TRBD2. J was trimmed by 7 bases and V by 3 bases; bases with no gene match: 11. This CDR3 region has 15 residues. Germline assignment: CDR1 GTSNPN and CDR2 SVGIG (reference sequence).